This T cell receptor (beta chain) emerged from a study of cytomegalovirus exposure and HLA in healthy donors. PCR primers comprised 60 Vbeta and 13 Jbeta primers. Generated by immunoSEQ multiplex PCR, the TCRdb table keeps only in-frame clones and is missing some. This sample carries 100,000 or so clones, about two thirds of them seen once, and the ten largest clones take about 2.5%. V shed 6 bases and J 2 bases; nucleotides not matched to a gene: 9. Germline values: CDR1 MDHEN, CDR2 SYDVKM. This CDR3 is built from 15 residues. The sample taken for sequencing was PBMCs. The J gene is TRBJ2-5, the V gene TRBV28, with TRBD2 matching 7 bases. The sequence derives from a man in his fifties in good health and CMV-seronegative. CDR3 in DNA: TGTGCCAGCAGCCCGGAAGCGGGGCTTCAAGAGACCCAGTACTTC. The encoded protein is CASSPEAGLQETQYF.